This TCR beta chain was documented in a study of beta chain features in type 1 diabetes. The sequenced template was cDNA made from the entire isolated RNA. Libraries were prepared by immunoSEQ multiplex PCR; TCRdb keeps only in-frame clonotypes and omits some of them. Among under 900,000 clones listed, 15% to 20% were seen once. In this sample, this clone turned up a few times. The TCR was taken from a woman aged 18-35 years in good health. The specimen sequenced was naive CD4+ T cells from blood.

CDR3 DNA: TGTGCCAGCAGCGAAAGCGAAGTTCACACAGATACGCAGTATTTT. Protein sequence: CASSESEVHTDTQYF. The chain has TRBV4-2 and TRBJ2-3; D gene ambiguous. The CDR3 has 15 residues. Per the germline V gene, CDR1 is LGHNA and CDR2 is YNFKEQ. V was shortened by 5 bases and J by 2 bases, with 14 bases between the two germline ends.